These 3 T cell receptor beta chains share one sample of origin, sequenced in a study of blood T cell repertoires in COVID-19. The data were produced by immunoSEQ multiplex PCR, yet TCRdb's version contains in-frame clones alone and is incomplete. The data contain around 87,000 clones, roughly nine tenths of them singletons. The source material was peripheral blood. The receptors shown here come from a man aged 45-65 years with acute or convalescent COVID-19.

V and J are TRBV5-1 and TRBJ1-2; D not certain. V gave up 0 bases and J gave up 4 bases, with 7 bases separating them. The CDR3 loop spans 13 amino acids. Germline V gene sequence: CDR1 SGHRS, CDR2 YFSETQ. The CDR3 loop is CASSLGPIYGYTF. The CDR3 nucleotides read TGCGCCAGCAGCTTGGGGCCAATCTATGGCTACACCTTC.

Only a few counts were recorded for this clone. The chain couples TRBV10-3 to TRBJ1-2, with TRBD1 as a possible D gene (6 bases). The CDR3 is 15 amino acids. CDR1 ENHRY and CDR2 SYGVKD come from the germline V gene. Trimming took 3 bases from V and 3 from J, leaving 14 bases between them. CDR3 nucleotides: TGTGCCATCAGTGATGTCACAGGGCTTGACTATGGCTACACCTTC. Translating it yields CAISDVTGLDYGYTF.

The genes are TRBV7-9 and TRBJ1-2, with a possible D match to TRBD1 (5 bases). Germline V gene data show CDR1 as SEHNR and CDR2 as FQNEAQ (reference sequence). The CDR3 extends over 14 amino acids. Trimming left V 0 bases short and J 4 bases short, with 9 bases between. CDR3 loop: CASSLASRAYGYTF. CDR3 DNA sequence: TGTGCCAGCAGCTTAGCGTCCAGGGCCTATGGCTACACCTTC.